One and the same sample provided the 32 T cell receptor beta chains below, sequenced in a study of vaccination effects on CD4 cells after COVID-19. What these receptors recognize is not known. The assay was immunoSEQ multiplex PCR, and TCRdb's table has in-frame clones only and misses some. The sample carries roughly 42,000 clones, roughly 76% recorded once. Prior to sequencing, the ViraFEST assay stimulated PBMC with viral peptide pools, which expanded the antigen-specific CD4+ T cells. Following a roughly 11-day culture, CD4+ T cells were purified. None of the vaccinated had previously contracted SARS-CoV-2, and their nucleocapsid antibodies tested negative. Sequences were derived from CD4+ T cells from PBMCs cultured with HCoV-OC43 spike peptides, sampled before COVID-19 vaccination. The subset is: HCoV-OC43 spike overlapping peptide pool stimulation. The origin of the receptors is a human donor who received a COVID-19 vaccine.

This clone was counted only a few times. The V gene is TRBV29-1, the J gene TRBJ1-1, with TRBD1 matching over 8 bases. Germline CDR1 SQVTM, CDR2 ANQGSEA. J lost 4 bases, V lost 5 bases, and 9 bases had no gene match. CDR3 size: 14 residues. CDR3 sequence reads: CSVFRTGISTEAFF. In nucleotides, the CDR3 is TGCAGCGTTTTCCGGACAGGGATTAGCACTGAAGCTTTCTTT.

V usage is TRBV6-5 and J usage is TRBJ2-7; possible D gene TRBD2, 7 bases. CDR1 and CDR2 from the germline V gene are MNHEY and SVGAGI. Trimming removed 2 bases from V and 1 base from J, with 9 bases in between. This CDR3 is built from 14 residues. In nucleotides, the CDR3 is TGTGCCAGCAGTTACGGGGGGGCATCCTACGAGCAGTACTTC. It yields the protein CASSYGGASYEQYF.

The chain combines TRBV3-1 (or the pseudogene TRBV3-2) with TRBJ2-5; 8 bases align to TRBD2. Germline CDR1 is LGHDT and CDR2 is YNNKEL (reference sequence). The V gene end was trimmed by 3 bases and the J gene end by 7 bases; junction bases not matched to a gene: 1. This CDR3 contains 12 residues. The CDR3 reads CASSHRGGTQYF. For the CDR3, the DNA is TGTGCCAGCAGCCACCGGGGGGGGACCCAGTACTTC.

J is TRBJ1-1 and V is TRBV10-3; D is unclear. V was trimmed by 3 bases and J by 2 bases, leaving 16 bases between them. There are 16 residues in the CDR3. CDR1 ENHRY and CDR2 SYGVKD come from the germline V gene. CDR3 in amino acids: CAISEEGRIANTEAFF. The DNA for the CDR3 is TGTGCCATCAGTGAAGAGGGAAGGATCGCTAACACTGAAGCTTTCTTT.

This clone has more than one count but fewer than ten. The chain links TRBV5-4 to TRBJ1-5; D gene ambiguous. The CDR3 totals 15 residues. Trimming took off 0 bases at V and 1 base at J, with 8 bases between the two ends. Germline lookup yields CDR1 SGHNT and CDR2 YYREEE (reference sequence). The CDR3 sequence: CASSLGPTSNQPQHF. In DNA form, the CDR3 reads TGTGCCAGCAGCTTGGGGCCAACCAGCAATCAGCCCCAGCATTTT.

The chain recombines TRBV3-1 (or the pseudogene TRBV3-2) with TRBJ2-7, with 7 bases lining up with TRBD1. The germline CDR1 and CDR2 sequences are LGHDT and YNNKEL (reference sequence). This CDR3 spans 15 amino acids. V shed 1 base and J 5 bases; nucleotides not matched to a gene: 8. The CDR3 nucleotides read TGTGCCAGCAGCCAAGGAGAGACAGGGATCAACGAGCAGTACTTC. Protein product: CASSQGETGINEQYF.

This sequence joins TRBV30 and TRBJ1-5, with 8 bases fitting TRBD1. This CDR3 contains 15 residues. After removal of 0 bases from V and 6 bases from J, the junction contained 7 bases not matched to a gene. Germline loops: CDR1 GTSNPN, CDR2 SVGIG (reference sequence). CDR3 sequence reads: CAWSVSGTGGQPQHF. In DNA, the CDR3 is TGTGCCTGGAGTGTAAGTGGTACAGGGGGTCAGCCCCAGCATTTT.

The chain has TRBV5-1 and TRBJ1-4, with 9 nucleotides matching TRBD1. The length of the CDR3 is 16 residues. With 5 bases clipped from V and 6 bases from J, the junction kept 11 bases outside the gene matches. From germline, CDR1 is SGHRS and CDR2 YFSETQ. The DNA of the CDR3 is TGCGCCAGCAGAGACGGGACGGGACAGGGATATGAAAAACTGTTTTTT. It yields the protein CASRDGTGQGYEKLFF.

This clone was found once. This CDR3 reads CARSLANRGEGYTF. CDR3 nucleotide sequence: TGTGCCAGAAGCTTGGCGAACAGGGGCGAAGGCTACACCTTC. The chain links TRBV5-3 to TRBJ1-2, with 7 bases aligning to TRBD1. TRBV5-3 is noted as an ORF with a role that remains uncertain. The CDR3 length is 14 residues. Trimming cost V 0 bases and J 8 bases; bases outside gene matches: 7.

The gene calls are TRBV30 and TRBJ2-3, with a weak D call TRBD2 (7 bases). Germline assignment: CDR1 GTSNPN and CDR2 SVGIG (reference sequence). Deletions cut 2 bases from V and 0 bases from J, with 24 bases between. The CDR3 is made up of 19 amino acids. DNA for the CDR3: TGTGCCTGGAGTTTAGGTCGGACCTACCGGGGGGCCAGCACAGATACGCAGTATTTT. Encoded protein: CAWSLGRTYRGASTDTQYF. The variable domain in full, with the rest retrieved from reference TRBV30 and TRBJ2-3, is SQTIHQWPATLVQPVGSPLSLECTVEGTSNPNLYWYRQAAGRGLQLLFYSVGIGQISSEVPQNLSASRPQDRQFILSSKKLLLSDSGFYLCAWSLGRTYRGASTDTQYFGPGTRLTVL.

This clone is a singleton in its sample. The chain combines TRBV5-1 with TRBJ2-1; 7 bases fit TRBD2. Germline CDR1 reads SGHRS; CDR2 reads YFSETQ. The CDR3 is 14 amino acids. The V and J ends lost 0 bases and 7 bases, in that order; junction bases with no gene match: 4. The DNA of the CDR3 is TGCGCCAGCAGCTTGGCCGCGCGGGAGAATGAGCAGTTCTTC. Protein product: CASSLAARENEQFF.

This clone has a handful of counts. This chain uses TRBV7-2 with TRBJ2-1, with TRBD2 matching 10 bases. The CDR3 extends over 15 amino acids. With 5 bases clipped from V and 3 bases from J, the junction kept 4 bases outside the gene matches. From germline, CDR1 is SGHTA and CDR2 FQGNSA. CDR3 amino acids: CASSPTSGDYNEQFF. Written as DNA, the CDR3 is TGTGCCAGCAGCCCTACTAGCGGGGACTACAATGAGCAGTTCTTC.

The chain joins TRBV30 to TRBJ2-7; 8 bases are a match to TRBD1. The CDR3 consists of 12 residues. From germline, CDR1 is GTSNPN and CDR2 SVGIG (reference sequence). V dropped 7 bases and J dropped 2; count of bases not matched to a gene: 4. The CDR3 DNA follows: TGTGCCTTAGGACAGGGCCCCTACGAGCAGTACTTC. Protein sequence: CALGQGPYEQYF.

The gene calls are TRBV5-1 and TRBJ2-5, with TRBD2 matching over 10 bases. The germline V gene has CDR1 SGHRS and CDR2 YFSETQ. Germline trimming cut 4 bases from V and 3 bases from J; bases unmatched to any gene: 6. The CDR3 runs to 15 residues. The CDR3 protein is CASSPVAGGKETQYF. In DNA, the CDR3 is TGCGCCAGCAGCCCCGTAGCGGGGGGAAAAGAGACCCAGTACTTC. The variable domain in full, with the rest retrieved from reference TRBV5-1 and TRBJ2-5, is KAGVTQTPRYLIKTRGQQVTLSCSPISGHRSVSWYQQTPGQGLQFLFEYFSETQRNKGNFPGRFSGRQFSNSRSEMNVSTLELGDSALYLCASSPVAGGKETQYFGPGTRLLVL.

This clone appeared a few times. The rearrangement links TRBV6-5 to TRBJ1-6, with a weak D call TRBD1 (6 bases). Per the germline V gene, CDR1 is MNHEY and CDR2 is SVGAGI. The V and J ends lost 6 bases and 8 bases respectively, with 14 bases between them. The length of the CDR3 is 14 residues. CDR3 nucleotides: TGTGCCAGCAGGCCAGTAGGGGGACATTCACCCCTCCACTTT. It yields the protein CASRPVGGHSPLHF.

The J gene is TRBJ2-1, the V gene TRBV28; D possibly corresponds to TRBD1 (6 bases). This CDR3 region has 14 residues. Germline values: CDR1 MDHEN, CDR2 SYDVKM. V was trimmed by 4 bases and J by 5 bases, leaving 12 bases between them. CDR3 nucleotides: TGTGCCAGCAGTTCGAGTAACAGGGACAATGAGCAGTTCTTC. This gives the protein CASSSSNRDNEQFF.

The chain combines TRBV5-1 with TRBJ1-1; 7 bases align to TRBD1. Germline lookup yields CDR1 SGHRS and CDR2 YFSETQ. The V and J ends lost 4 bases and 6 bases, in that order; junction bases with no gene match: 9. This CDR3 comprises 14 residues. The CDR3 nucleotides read TGCGCCAGCAGCGCCCGCTTCCAGGGGGCTGAAGCTTTCTTT. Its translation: CASSARFQGAEAFF.

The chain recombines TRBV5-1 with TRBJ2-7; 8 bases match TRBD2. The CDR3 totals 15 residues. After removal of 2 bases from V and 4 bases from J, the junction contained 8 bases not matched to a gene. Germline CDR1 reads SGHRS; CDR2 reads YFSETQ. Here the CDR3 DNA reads TGCGCCAGCAGCTTAGGAGTAGCGGGGTCATACGAGCAGTACTTC. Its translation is CASSLGVAGSYEQYF.

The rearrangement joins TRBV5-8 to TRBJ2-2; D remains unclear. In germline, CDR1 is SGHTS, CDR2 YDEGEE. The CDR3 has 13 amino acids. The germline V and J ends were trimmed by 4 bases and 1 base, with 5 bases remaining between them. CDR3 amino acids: CASSLRNTGELFF. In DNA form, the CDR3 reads TGTGCCAGCAGCCTCAGGAACACCGGGGAGCTGTTTTTT.

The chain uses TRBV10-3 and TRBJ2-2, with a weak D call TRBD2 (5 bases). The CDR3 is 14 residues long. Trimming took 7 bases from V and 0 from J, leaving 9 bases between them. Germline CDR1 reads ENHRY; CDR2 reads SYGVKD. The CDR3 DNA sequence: TGTGCCATCAAGGCTAGCCCGAACACCGGGGAGCTGTTTTTT. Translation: CAIKASPNTGELFF.

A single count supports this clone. The CDR3 protein is CASRGQGGNQPQHF. The CDR3 DNA is TGTGCCAGCAGGGGACAGGGGGGGAATCAGCCCCAGCATTTT. J is TRBJ1-5 and V is TRBV6-5; 11 bases align to TRBD1. This CDR3 has 14 amino acids. The junction had 2 bases not matched to a gene; V was cut back by 6 bases and J by 4 bases. Germline CDR1 and CDR2: MNHEY and SVGAGI.

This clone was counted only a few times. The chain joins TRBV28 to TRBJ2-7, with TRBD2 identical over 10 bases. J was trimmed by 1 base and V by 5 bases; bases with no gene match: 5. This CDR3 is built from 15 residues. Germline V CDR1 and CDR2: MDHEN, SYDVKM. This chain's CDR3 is CASSPPTSGSYEQYF. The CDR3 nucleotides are TGTGCCAGCAGTCCGCCGACTAGCGGGTCCTACGAGCAGTACTTC.

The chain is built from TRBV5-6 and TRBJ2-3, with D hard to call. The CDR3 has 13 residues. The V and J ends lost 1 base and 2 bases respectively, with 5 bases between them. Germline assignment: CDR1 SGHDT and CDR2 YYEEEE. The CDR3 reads CASSLTHTDTQYF. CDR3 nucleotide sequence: TGTGCCAGCAGCTTGACACACACAGATACGCAGTATTTT.

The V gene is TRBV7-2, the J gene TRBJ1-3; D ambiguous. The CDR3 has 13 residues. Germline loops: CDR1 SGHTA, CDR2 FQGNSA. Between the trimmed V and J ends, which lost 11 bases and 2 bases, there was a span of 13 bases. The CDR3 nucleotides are TGTGCCGGCTCCCCTGGGGCTGGAAACACCATATATTTT. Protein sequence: CAGSPGAGNTIYF.

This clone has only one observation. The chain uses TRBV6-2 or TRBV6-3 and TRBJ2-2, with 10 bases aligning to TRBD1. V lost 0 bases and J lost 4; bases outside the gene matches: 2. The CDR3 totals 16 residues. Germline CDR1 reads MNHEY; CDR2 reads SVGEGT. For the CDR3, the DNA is TGTGCCAGCAGTTACTCCGGGACAGGGGTCACCGGGGAGCTGTTTTTT. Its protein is CASSYSGTGVTGELFF.

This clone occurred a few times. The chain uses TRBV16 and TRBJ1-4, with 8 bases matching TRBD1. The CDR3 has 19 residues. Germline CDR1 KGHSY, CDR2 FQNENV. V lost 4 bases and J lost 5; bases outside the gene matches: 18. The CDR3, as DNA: TGTGCCAGCAGCCGTACCGGGACAGGCTTTTACGGACAAAATGAAAAACTGTTTTTT. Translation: CASSRTGTGFYGQNEKLFF.

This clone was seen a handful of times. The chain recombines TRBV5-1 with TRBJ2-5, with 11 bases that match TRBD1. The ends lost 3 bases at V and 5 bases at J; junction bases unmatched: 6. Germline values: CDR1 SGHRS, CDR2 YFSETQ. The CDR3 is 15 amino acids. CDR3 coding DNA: TGCGCCAGCAGCTGGGGGACAGGGGGTGGTGAGACCCAGTACTTC. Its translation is CASSWGTGGGETQYF.

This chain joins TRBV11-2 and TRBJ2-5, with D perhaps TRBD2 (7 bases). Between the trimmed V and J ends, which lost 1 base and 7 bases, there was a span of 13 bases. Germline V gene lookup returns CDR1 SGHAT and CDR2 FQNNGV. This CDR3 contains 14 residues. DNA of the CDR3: TGTGCCAGCAGCTTAGTAGCAGGGGAGGGGACCCAGTACTTC. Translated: CASSLVAGEGTQYF.

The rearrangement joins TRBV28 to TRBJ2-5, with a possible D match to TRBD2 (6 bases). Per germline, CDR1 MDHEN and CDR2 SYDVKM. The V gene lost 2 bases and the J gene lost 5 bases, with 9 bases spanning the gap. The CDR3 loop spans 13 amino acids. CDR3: CASSLSGWETQYF. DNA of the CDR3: TGTGCCAGCAGTTTAAGCGGGTGGGAGACCCAGTACTTC.

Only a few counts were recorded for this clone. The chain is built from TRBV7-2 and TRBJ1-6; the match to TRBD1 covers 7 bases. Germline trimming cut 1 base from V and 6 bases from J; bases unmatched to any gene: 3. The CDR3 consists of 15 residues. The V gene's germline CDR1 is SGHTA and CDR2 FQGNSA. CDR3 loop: CASSLVAGGNSPLHF. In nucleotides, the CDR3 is TGTGCCAGCAGCTTAGTTGCAGGGGGTAATTCACCCCTCCACTTT.

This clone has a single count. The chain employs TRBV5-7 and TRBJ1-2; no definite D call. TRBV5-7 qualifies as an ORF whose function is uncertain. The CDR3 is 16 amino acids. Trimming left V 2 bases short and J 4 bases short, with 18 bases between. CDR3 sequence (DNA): TGTGCCAGCAGCTTTAGGGTCTATCCCACCCTCTATGGCTACACCTTC. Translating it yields CASSFRVYPTLYGYTF.

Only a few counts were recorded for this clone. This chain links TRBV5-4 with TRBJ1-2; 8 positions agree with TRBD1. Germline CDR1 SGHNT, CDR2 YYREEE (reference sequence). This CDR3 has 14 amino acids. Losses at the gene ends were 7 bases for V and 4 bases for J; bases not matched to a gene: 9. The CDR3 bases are TGTGCCAGCCGACGAGCAGGGGGCGCCTATGGCTACACCTTC. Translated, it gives CASRRAGGAYGYTF.